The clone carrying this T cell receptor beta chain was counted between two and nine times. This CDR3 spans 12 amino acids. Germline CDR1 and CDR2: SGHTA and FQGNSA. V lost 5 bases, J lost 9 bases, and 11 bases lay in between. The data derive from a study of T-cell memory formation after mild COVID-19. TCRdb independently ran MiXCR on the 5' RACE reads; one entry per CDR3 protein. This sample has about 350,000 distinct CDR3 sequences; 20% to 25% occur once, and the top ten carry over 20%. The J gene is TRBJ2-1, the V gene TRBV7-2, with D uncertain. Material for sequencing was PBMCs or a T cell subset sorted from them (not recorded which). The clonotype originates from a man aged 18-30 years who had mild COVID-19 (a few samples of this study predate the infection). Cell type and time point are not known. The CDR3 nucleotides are TGTGCCAGCAGCGACCCCGCTAGTGAGCAGTTCTTC. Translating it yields CASSDPASEQFF.